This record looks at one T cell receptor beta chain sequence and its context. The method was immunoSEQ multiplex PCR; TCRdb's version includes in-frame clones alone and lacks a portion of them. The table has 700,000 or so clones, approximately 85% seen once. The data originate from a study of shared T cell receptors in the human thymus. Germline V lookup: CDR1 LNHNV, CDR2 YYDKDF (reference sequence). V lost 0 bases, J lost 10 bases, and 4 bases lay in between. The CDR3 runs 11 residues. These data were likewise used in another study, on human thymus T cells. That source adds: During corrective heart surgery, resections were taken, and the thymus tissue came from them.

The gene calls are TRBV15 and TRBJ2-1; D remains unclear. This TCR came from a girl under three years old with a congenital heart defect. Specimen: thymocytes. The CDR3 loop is CATSRDREQFF. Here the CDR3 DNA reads TGTGCCACCAGCAGAGATCGGGAGCAGTTCTTC.